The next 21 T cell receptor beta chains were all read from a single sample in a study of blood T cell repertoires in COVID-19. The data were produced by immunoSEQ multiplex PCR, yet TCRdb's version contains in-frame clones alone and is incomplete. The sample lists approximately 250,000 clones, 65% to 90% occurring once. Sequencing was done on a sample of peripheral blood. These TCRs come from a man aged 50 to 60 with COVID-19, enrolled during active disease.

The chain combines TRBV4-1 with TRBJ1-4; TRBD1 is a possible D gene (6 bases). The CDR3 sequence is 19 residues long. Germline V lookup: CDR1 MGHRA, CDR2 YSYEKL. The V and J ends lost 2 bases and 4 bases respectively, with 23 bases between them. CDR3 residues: CASSQSPLLKAGDNEKLFF. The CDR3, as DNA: TGCGCCAGCAGCCAATCCCCCCTTTTGAAGGCAGGGGATAATGAAAAACTGTTTTTT.

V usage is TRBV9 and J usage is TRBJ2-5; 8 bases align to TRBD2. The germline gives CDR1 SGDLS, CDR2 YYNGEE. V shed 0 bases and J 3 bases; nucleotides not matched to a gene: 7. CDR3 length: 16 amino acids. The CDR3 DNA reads TGTGCCAGCAGCGTAGGCCCGGGACTAGGCAAAGAGACCCAGTACTTC. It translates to CASSVGPGLGKETQYF.

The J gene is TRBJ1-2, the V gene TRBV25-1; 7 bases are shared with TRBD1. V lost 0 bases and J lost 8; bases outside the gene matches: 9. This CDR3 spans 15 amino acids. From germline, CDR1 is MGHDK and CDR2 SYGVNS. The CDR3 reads CASSEYDKGAGGYTF. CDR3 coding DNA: TGTGCCAGCAGTGAATATGATAAGGGGGCGGGAGGCTACACCTTC.

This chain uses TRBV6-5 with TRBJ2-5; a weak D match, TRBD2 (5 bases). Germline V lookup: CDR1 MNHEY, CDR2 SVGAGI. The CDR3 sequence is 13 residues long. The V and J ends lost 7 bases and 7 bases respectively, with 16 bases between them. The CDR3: CASNPNGERTQYF. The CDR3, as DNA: TGTGCCAGCAATCCTAACGGGGAGAGGACCCAGTACTTC.

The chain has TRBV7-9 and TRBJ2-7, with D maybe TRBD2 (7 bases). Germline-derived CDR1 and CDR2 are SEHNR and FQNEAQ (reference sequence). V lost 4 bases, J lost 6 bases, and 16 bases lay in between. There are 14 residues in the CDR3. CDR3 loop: CASSSRRGGGEQYF. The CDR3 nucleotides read TGTGCCAGCAGCTCCAGGCGGGGAGGGGGCGAGCAGTACTTC.

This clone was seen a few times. CDR3 amino acids: CASSGGGTGSYGYTF. The CDR3, as DNA: TGTGCCAGCAGTGGGGGCGGGACAGGGTCCTATGGCTACACCTTC. V is TRBV2 and J is TRBJ1-2; 9 bases agree with TRBD1. The CDR3 is 15 amino acids. The V gene's germline CDR1 is SNHLY and CDR2 FYNNEI. J gave up 4 bases and V 4 bases, and 7 bases lay outside the gene matches. The whole variable domain, filled in from reference TRBV2 and TRBJ1-2, reads EPEVTQTPSHQVTQMGQEVILRCVPISNHLYFYWYRQILGQKVEFLVSFYNNEISEKSEIFDDQFSVERPDGSNFTLKIRSTKLEDSAMYFCASSGGGTGSYGYTFGSGTRLTVV.

The CDR3 region is CASRDNAYEQYF. The DNA for the CDR3 is TGCGCCAGCAGGGACAATGCCTACGAGCAGTACTTC. The V and J genes are TRBV5-1 and TRBJ2-7; the D gene is possibly TRBD1 (5 bases). CDR3 length: 12 amino acids. V was cut by 5 bases and J by 2 bases, with 8 bases left in between. The germline CDR1 and CDR2 sequences are SGHRS and YFSETQ.

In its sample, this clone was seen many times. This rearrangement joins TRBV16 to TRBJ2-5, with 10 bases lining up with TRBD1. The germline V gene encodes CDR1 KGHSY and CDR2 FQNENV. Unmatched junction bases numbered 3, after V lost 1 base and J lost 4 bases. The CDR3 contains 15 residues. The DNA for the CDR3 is TGTGCCAGCAGCCAATTGGACAGGGGGTCAGAGACCCAGTACTTC. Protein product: CASSQLDRGSETQYF.

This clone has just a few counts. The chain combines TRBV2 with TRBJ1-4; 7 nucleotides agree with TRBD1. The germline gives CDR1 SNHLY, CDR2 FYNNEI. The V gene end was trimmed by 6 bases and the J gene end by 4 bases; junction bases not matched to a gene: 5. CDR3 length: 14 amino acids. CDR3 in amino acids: CASRDRSFNEKLFF. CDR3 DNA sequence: TGTGCCAGCAGGGACAGGTCCTTTAATGAAAAACTGTTTTTT.

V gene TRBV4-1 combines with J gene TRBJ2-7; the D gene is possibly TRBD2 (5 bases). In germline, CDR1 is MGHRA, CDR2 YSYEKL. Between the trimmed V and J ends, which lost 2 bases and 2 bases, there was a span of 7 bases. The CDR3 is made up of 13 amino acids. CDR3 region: CASSQPGTYEQYF. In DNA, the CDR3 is TGCGCCAGCAGCCAACCGGGAACCTACGAGCAGTACTTC.

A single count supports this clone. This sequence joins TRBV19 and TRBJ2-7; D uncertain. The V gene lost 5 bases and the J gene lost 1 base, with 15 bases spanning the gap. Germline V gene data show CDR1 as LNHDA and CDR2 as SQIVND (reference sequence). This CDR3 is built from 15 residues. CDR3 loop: CASSPRWAVSYEQYF. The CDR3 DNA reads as TGTGCCAGTAGTCCCCGATGGGCAGTGTCCTACGAGCAGTACTTC.

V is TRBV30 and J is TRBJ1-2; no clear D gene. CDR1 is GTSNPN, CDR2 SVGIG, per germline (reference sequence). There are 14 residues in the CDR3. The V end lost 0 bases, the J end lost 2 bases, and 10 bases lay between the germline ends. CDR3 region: CAWSVQFVNYGYTF. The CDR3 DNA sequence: TGTGCCTGGAGTGTACAGTTCGTCAACTATGGCTACACCTTC.

The CDR3 sequence is CSASHRYGYTF. In nucleotides, the CDR3 is TGCAGTGCTAGTCACCGGTATGGCTACACCTTC. The chain employs TRBV20-1 and TRBJ1-2; D gene unclear. Germline lookup yields CDR1 DFQATT and CDR2 SNEGSKA (reference sequence). The CDR3 is 11 residues long. Trimming removed 3 bases at V and 5 bases at J, with 7 bases between.

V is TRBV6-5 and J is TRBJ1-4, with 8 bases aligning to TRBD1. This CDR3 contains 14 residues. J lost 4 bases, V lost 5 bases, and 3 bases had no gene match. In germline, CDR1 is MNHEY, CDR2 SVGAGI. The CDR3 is CASSTDRVNEKLFF. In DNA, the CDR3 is TGTGCCAGCAGTACGGACAGGGTTAATGAAAAACTGTTTTTT.

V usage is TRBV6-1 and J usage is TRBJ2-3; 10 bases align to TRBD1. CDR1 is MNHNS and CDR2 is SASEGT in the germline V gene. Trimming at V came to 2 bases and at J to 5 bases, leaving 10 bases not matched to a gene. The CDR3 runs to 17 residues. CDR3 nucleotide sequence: TGTGCCAGCAGTGAAAGGATGGGGACAGGGGTGGTAGATACGCAGTATTTT. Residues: CASSERMGTGVVDTQYF.

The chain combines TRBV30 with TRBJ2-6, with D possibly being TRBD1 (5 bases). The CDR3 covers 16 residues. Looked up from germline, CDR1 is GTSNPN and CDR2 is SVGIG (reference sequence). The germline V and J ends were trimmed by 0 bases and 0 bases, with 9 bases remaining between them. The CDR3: CAWSVGLFSGANVLTF. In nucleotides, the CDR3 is TGTGCCTGGAGTGTGGGGCTTTTCTCTGGGGCCAACGTCCTGACTTTC.

The CDR3 DNA is TGCGCCAGCAGTCTAGCGGGGGGGCGCGGTACCGGGGAGCTGTTTTTT. It codes for CASSLAGGRGTGELFF. The rearrangement uses TRBV5-1 and TRBJ2-2, with TRBD2 identical over 12 bases. The germline CDR1 and CDR2 sequences are SGHRS and YFSETQ. V lost 5 bases and J lost 5; bases outside the gene matches: 7. The CDR3 is made up of 16 amino acids.

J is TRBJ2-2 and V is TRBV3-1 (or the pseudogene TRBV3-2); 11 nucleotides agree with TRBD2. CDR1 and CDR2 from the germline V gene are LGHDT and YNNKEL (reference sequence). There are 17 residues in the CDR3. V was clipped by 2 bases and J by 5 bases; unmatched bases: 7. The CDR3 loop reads CASSQWGTSGRTGELFF. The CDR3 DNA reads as TGTGCCAGCAGCCAATGGGGGACTAGCGGACGGACCGGGGAGCTGTTTTTT.

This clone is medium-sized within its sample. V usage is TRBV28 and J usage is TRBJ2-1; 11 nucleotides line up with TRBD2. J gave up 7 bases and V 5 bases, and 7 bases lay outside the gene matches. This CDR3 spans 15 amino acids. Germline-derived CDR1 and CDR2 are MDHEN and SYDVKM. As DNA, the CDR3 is TGTGCCAGCAGTGTAGATAGCGGGGGGGCTAATGAGCAGTTCTTC. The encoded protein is CASSVDSGGANEQFF.

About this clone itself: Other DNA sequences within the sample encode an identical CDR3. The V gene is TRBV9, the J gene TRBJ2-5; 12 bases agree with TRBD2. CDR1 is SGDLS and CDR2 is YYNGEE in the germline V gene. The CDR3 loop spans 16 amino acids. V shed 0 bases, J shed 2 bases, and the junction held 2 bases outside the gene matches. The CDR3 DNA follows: TGTGCCAGCAGCGTAGGCCTAGCGGGGGGGCAAGAGACCCAGTACTTC. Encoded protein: CASSVGLAGGQETQYF. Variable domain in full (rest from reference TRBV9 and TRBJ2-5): DSGVTQTPKHLITATGQRVTLRCSPRSGDLSVYWYQQSLDQGLQFLIQYYNGEERAKGNILERFSAQQFPDLHSELNLSSLELGDSALYFCASSVGLAGGQETQYFGPGTRLLVL.

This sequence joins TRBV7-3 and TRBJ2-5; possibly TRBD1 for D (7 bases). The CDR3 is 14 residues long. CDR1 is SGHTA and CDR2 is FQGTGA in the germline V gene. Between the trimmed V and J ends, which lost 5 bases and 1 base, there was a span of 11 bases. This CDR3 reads CASSQGGLQETQYF. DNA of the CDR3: TGTGCCAGCAGCCAGGGGGGCCTCCAAGAGACCCAGTACTTC. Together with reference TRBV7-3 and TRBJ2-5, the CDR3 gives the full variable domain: GAGVSQTPSNKVTEKGKYVELRCDPISGHTALYWYRQSLGQGPEFLIYFQGTGAADDSGLPNDRFFAVRPEGSVSTLKIQRTERGDSAVYLCASSQGGLQETQYFGPGTRLLVL.